The clone carrying this T cell receptor (beta chain) was counted a single time. These data originate in a study of blood T cell repertoires in COVID-19. Looking at the study overall: Acute-phase and convalescent COVID-19 samples originated in the United States, Italy and Spain.

There are 13 residues in the CDR3. Germline CDR1 MNHEY, CDR2 SVGAGI. V gave up 7 bases and J gave up 2 bases, with 11 bases separating them. Sequencing was performed with immunoSEQ multiplex PCR; in TCRdb, only in-frame clones are kept and a portion is missing. Of some 180,000 clones in the sample, 85% to 90% were seen once. This receptor was identified in a man in his forties who had recovered from COVID-19. This chain connects TRBV6-5 to TRBJ1-2; a possible D gene is TRBD1 (5 bases). The specimen was PBMCs or T cells enriched from blood (not recorded which). This chain's CDR3 is CASNQGPNYGYTF. CDR3 bases: TGTGCCAGCAATCAGGGTCCCAACTATGGCTACACCTTC.